These T cell receptor beta chains were read from a single sample in a study of T cell responses to AZD1222 COVID-19 vaccine. Only in-frame clones appear in the TCRdb table, and some are missing; sequencing was by immunoSEQ multiplex PCR. Seen here are 100,000 to 150,000 clones, around 94% observed once, and the top ten hold approximately 7%. The sample in question was peripheral blood, obtained on day 0 of AZD1222 vaccination. The origin of the receptors is an adult in good health. Both conserved end residues are part of each CDR3. The order of the fields is V gene, D gene, J gene, CDR3 protein. The D gene is left open where the match is weak.

TRBV7-6,TRBD2,TRBJ2-1,CASSLGLAGTNEQFF
TRBV7-2,-,TRBJ2-1,CASSYVDGLNEQFF
TRBV7-9,-,TRBJ1-1,CASGTNTEAFF
TRBV30,-,TRBJ1-5,CAWSVTRHPNQPQHF
TRBV19,TRBD1,TRBJ2-1,CASSDTDRGHEQFF
TRBV20-1,TRBD1,TRBJ1-1,CSASRTGGGRNTEAFF
TRBV6-5,-,TRBJ1-5,CASSYEGGGNQPQHF
TRBV6-5,TRBD1,TRBJ1-4,CASRPRTGPNEKLFF
TRBV2,-,TRBJ2-7,CASSEPSGSSYEQYF
TRBV5-6,TRBD1,TRBJ1-1,CASSSSGGSYTEAFF
TRBV2,-,TRBJ1-2,CASTERGSYGYTF
TRBV6-5,-,TRBJ1-1,CASSYSRLVNTEAFF
TRBV27,TRBD1,TRBJ1-5,CASSYRGLRRPQHF
TRBV27,-,TRBJ1-2,CASSSDGVYTF
TRBV3-1/TRBV3-2,-,TRBJ1-2,CASSHPPNYGYTF
TRBV4-1,TRBD1,TRBJ1-4,CASSPGEGAAEKLFF
TRBV3-1/TRBV3-2,TRBD2,TRBJ2-1,CASRSELAGLNEQFF
TRBV19,-,TRBJ2-1,CASSIVGGLQFF